This TCR beta chain comes out of a study of response to subunit inactivated influenza vaccine (dated by TCRdb to 2016 to 2019). In terms of the full investigation: The study used deep quantitative T cell receptor repertoire profiling to track responses to a trivalent subunit inactivated influenza vaccine. General findings and caveats noted by the study authors: It was suggested by the authors that each seasonal influenza vaccination may recruit only a limited number of new T cells.

Remarks on this clonotype: The antigen it recognizes is unknown. Base qualities are missing; no much larger clone stands one base away.

Receptors were amplified or captured by RT-PCR. Sequencing used an Illumina HiSeq 2500. The public reads were reprocessed in TCRdb via fastp at Q25 and MiXCR, keeping in-frame beta chains. Each entry is one CDR3 protein sequence, shown with its most common DNA and genes. Counted in this sample were some 540,000 distinct CDR3 sequences; around 25% of them appeared once. The ten top clones hold 2.5% to 3% of the sample. The CDR3 holds 15 amino acids from the cysteine to the phenylalanine. The kept DNA is CDR3 alone, 45 bases in frame from the first base. From V the trimming removes 6 bases and from J it removes 4 bases, while the gene matches leave 12 bases of the junction unaccounted for. For CDR1 and CDR2, the germline V gene lists MNHNS and SASEGT. The sample was also linked to a second study, of T cells expressing NK-cell markers. The second study, in turn, reports: TCR beta cDNA libraries were prepared using 5'RACE template switching, which introduced a universal primer site and unique molecular identifiers. Fewer than ten donors provided sorted CD3+CD56+NKG2C+, CD3+CD56+NKG2C- and CD3+CD56-NKG2C+ T-cell subsets, whose TCR beta-chain repertoires were profiled. Of the eight sequenced donors, seven were found to be HCMV-seropositive and one was found to be HCMV-seronegative. To restrict sorting to alphabetaTCR-expressing T cells, an anti-gammadeltaTCR antibody was added in several experiments. In six donors, the dominant CD3+CD56+NKG2C+ clonotypes were found to rank among the top 10 CD8+ clonotypes and to make up about 1.0-7.5% of CD8+ T cells. Those dominant clonotypes were again the most abundant among CD3+CD56-NKG2C+ cells in several donors, at about 28.3-65%. Whether the expanded NKG2C-expressing T cell clones were specific for HCMV antigens remained unclear. The eight sequenced donors were randomly selected healthy volunteers, three men and five women. A commercial ELISA kit detecting HCMV-specific IgG in serum was used to determine HCMV serostatus. Ficoll density gradient centrifugation was used to isolate peripheral blood mononuclear cells from blood. Using Miltenyi isolation kits, CD4+ and CD8+ T cells were isolated from PBMC through magnetic immunoseparation. cDNA synthesis was primed from the TCR beta constant segment and was followed by two successive PCR amplification steps. Sequencing of the libraries produced 2 x 150 bp reads on Illumina HiSeq 2000/2500, MiSeq or NextSeq. MIGEC was used to demultiplex reads and group reads by UMI, and MiTCR was used to assemble and quantify clonotypes. To exclude erroneous sequences, any TCR cDNA sequence not supported by at least two reads was discarded. Downstream repertoire analysis used the tcR package, and clonotypes were matched across fractions by CDR3 nucleotide sequence plus V segment. VDJmatch was used to annotate antigen specificity against VDJdb, with one amino acid substitution in CDR3 allowed.

Specimen: CD4+ T cells sorted from PBMCs, collected about 12 days after vaccination. The V gene is TRBV6-1 and the J gene is TRBJ2-7, with TRBD2 matching 7 junction bases. The receptor's source is a man aged 45-65 years who received an inactivated influenza vaccine. Donor details come from another sample of the same person, matched by shared clones. For the CDR3, the sequence is CASRPSRGRGYEQYF. The nucleotide sequence reads TGTGCCAGCAGACCATCTCGCGGGAGAGGGTACGAGCAGTACTTC.